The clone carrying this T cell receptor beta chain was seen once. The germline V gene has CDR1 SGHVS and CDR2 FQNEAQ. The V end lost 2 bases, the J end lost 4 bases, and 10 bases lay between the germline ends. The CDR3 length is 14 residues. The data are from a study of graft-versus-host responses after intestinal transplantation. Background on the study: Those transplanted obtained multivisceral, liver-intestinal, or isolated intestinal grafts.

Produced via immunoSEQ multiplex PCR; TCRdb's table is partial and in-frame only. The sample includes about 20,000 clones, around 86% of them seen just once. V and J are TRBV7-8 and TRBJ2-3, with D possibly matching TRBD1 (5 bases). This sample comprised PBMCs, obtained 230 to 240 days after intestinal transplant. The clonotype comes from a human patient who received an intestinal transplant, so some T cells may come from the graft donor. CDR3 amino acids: CASSLRQRADTQYF. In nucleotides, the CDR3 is TGTGCCAGCAGCTTAAGACAGAGAGCAGATACGCAGTATTTT. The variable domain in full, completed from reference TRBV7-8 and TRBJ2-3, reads GAGVSQSPRYKVAKRGQDVALRCDPISGHVSLFWYQQALGQGPEFLTYFQNEAQLDKSGLPSDRFFAERPEGSVSTLKIQRTQQEDSAVYLCASSLRQRADTQYFGPGTRLTVL.